These 26 T cell receptor beta chains came from one sample sequenced in a study of Graves' ophthalmopathy and Graves' hyperthyroidism. The authors amplified TCR beta CDR3 regions, and they did so from RNA transcripts for repertoire sequencing. RT-PCR was first run with HTBI primers, then multiplex PCR in a second round. TCRdb analysed the multiplex PCR reads with MiXCR anew, one entry per CDR3 protein. The sample records approximately 500,000 distinct CDR3 sequences, approximately 15% being singletons. The sequenced sample consisted of blood. The source of these receptors is a young woman with Graves' ophthalmopathy.

This clonotype came up many times. An end of the junction differs from the germline gene, which may be a read error. This chain links TRBV7-8 with TRBJ1-1; D remains ambiguous. This CDR3 has 15 residues. The germline V gene encodes CDR1 SGHVS and CDR2 FQNEAQ. In DNA, the CDR3 is TGTGCCAGCAGCTTAGTAACCATAGAGAACACTGGAGCTTTCTTT. It is translated as CASSLVTIENTGAFF. Full variable domain (missing parts from reference TRBV7-8 and TRBJ1-1): GAGVSQSPRYKVAKRGQDVALRCDPISGHVSLFWYQQALGQGPEFLTYFQNEAQLDKSGLPSDRFFAERPEGSVSTLKIQRTQQEDSAVYLCASSLVTIENTGAFFGQGTRLTVV.

The chain joins TRBV7-8 to TRBJ1-5; D gene unclear. V was clipped by 5 bases and J by 8 bases, with 25 bases between them. The CDR3 covers 17 residues. CDR1 SGHVS and CDR2 FQNEAQ come from the germline V gene. The CDR3, as DNA: TGTGCCAGCAGCCCACAAGCGGGAGCCAGCACCGGGGAGCCCCAGCATTTT. Residues: CASSPQAGASTGEPQHF.

The rearrangement joins TRBV28 to TRBJ1-2, with 8 positions matching TRBD1. J gave up 1 base and V 6 bases, and 4 bases lay outside the gene matches. CDR1 is MDHEN, CDR2 SYDVKM, per germline. The CDR3 is 14 amino acids. The CDR3 DNA reads TGTGCCAGCAGACAGGACAGGGTTAACTATGGCTACACCTTC. As protein: CASRQDRVNYGYTF.

This clonotype was seen repeatedly, ten times or more. The chain is built from TRBV28 and TRBJ1-5; 7 bases are a match to TRBD1. CDR3 length equals 14 residues. Germline trimming cut 5 bases from V and 6 bases from J; bases unmatched to any gene: 7. From germline, CDR1 is MDHEN and CDR2 SYDVKM. CDR3 protein: CASSRTGVSQPQHF. The CDR3 DNA reads as TGTGCCAGCAGTCGAACAGGGGTCTCTCAGCCCCAGCATTTT. The full variable domain, its missing parts supplied by reference TRBV28 and TRBJ1-5, is DVKVTQSSRYLVKRTGEKVFLECVQDMDHENMFWYRQDPGLGLRLIYFSYDVKMKEKGDIPEGYSVSREKKERFSLILESASTNQTSMYLCASSRTGVSQPQHFGDGTRLSIL.

The chain employs TRBV19 and TRBJ2-7, with D possibly being TRBD1 (5 bases). The CDR3 runs to 14 residues. The germline V and J ends were trimmed by 3 bases and 7 bases, with 16 bases remaining between them. The germline gives CDR1 LNHDA, CDR2 SQIVND (reference sequence). The DNA of the CDR3 is TGTGCCAGTAGTATGGGGCTCCGGGCTCGGGAGCAGTACTTC. Translated, it gives CASSMGLRAREQYF.

This clonotype was seen more than once but under ten times. V usage is TRBV5-1 and J usage is TRBJ1-5, with 7 bases lining up with TRBD1. CDR3 length: 15 amino acids. Trimming cost V 4 bases and J 4 bases; bases outside gene matches: 8. The germline gives CDR1 SGHRS, CDR2 YFSETQ. The CDR3 nucleotides are TGCGCCAGCAGCCCGAGGACAGGAATAAATCAGCCCCAGCATTTT. The encoded protein is CASSPRTGINQPQHF.

There are many counts of this clonotype. CDR3 DNA sequence: TGCGCCAGCAGCCAAGCGTCCAGGGGGCTAAGGGCCAAAAACATTCAGTACTTC. Translating it yields CASSQASRGLRAKNIQYF. The gene calls are TRBV4-1 and TRBJ2-4; 8 positions match TRBD1. The CDR3 has 18 residues. Per the germline V gene, CDR1 is MGHRA and CDR2 is YSYEKL. With 1 base clipped from V and 1 base from J, the junction kept 9 bases outside the gene matches.

In its sample, this clonotype was seen many times. V gene TRBV7-2 combines with J gene TRBJ2-7; 8 bases are shared with TRBD2. The J segment lost 4 bases and the V segment lost 1 base, leaving 3 bases of the junction unmatched. CDR3 length: 14 residues. CDR1 is SGHTA and CDR2 is FQGNSA in the germline V gene. This CDR3 reads CASSLVAGLYEQYF. The CDR3 DNA sequence: TGTGCCAGCAGCTTAGTAGCGGGGCTTTACGAGCAGTACTTC.

In its sample, this clonotype was seen many times. The J gene is TRBJ2-2, the V gene TRBV11-2, with 16 nucleotides matching TRBD2. The CDR3 length is 16 residues. Germline loops: CDR1 SGHAT, CDR2 FQNNGV. V dropped 5 bases and J dropped 6; count of bases not matched to a gene: 3. The CDR3 sequence: CASSTGLAGGSGELFF. The CDR3 region has the DNA TGTGCCAGCAGCACGGGACTAGCGGGAGGGTCCGGGGAGCTGTTTTTT.

This clonotype was detected many times. The rearrangement joins TRBV6-5 to TRBJ2-7, with D perhaps given as TRBD1 or TRBD2 (5 bases each). V lost 0 bases, J lost 3 bases, and 12 bases lay in between. This CDR3 spans 15 amino acids. In germline, CDR1 is MNHEY, CDR2 SVGAGI. The CDR3 DNA follows: TGTGCCAGCAGTTACTCTTCAGGGACGAACTACGAGCAGTACTTC. Translation gives CASSYSSGTNYEQYF.

For this clonotype: This clone may be a read error of a much larger clone one base away. This chain links TRBV5-1 with TRBJ2-7; TRBD1 aligns across 7 bases. CDR3 length: 15 amino acids. Germline CDR1 is SGHRS and CDR2 is YFSETQ. The CDR3 coding sequence is TGCGCCAGCAGCACAGGGGCCCGAGTGTCCTACGAGCCGTACTTC. Translating gives CASSTGARVSYEPYF.

This clonotype has ten or more counts. The rearrangement joins TRBV29-1 to TRBJ1-1, with 9 bases identical to TRBD1. Trimming at V came to 5 bases and at J to 6 bases, leaving 10 bases not matched to a gene. Germline CDR1 reads SQVTM; CDR2 reads ANQGSEA. The CDR3 has 14 residues. The CDR3 spells CSVKPGQGVSEAFF. CDR3 coding DNA: TGCAGCGTTAAACCGGGACAGGGAGTATCTGAAGCTTTCTTT.

This clonotype was counted between two and nine times. The chain has TRBV6-5 and TRBJ2-2, with 7 bases fitting TRBD1. From germline, CDR1 is MNHEY and CDR2 SVGAGI. The CDR3 consists of 15 residues. After removal of 0 bases from V and 3 bases from J, the junction contained 1 base not matched to a gene. The CDR3 bases are TGTGCCAGCAGTTACTCGAGGGGGCACACCGGGGAGCTGTTTTTT. It yields the protein CASSYSRGHTGELFF.

This clonotype appeared many times. The chain has TRBV5-1 and TRBJ2-7; D is unclear. Germline assignment: CDR1 SGHRS and CDR2 YFSETQ. CDR3 length: 13 amino acids. Trimming shortened V by 5 bases and J by 0 bases, and 9 bases separated the two germline ends. Written as DNA, the CDR3 is TGCGCCAGCAGAGTTGGCGCCTCCTACGAGCAGTACTTC. This gives the protein CASRVGASYEQYF.

About this clonotype itself: One base away lies a much larger clone, so this may be a sequencing read error. The rearrangement joins TRBV12-3 or TRBV12-4 to TRBJ2-4; D might be TRBD2 (6 bases). This CDR3 contains 12 residues. The CDR3 sequence is CASTWEENIKYF. The DNA for the CDR3 is TGTGCCAGCACCTGGGAGGAGAACATTAAGTACTTC.

This clonotype was recorded at least ten times. The rearrangement links TRBV2 to TRBJ1-5; D call uncertain. The germline gives CDR1 SNHLY, CDR2 FYNNEI. The CDR3 contains 12 residues. Trimming stripped 7 bases from V and 4 bases from J, with 8 bases between. CDR3 coding DNA: TGTGCCAGCATGGAAGGAAATCAGCCCCAGCATTTT. Encoded protein: CASMEGNQPQHF.

The chain couples TRBV2 to TRBJ1-1; D remains unclear. The V end lost 1 base, the J end lost 7 bases, and 16 bases lay between the germline ends. This CDR3 has 15 amino acids. The germline gives CDR1 SNHLY, CDR2 FYNNEI. CDR3 coding DNA: TGTGCCAGCAGTGAAGAGGTCTGGTCGTTGGGTGAAGCTTTCTTT. This encodes CASSEEVWSLGEAFF. The full variable domain, rest sourced from reference TRBV2 and TRBJ1-1, is EPEVTQTPSHQVTQMGQEVILRCVPISNHLYFYWYRQILGQKVEFLVSFYNNEISEKSEIFDDQFSVERPDGSNFTLKIRSTKLEDSAMYFCASSEEVWSLGEAFFGQGTRLTVV.

In its sample, this clonotype was seen many times. The chain recombines TRBV24-1 with TRBJ2-7; D gene uncertain. This CDR3 has 13 residues. Germline V gene data show CDR1 as KGHDR and CDR2 as SFDVKD. V gave up 5 bases and J gave up 8 bases, with 15 bases separating them. The CDR3 sequence: CATSGSSHFKQYF. Written as DNA, the CDR3 is TGTGCCACCAGTGGGAGTAGTCACTTTAAGCAGTACTTC.

The table lists this clonotype with many counts. The chain recombines TRBV25-1 with TRBJ2-5; 11 bases line up with TRBD1. CDR3 length: 14 residues. Trimming at V came to 4 bases and at J to 4 bases, leaving 2 bases not matched to a gene. Looked up from germline, CDR1 is MGHDK and CDR2 is SYGVNS. The CDR3 DNA is TGTGCCAGCAGTGGGACAGGGGGCCGAGAGACCCAGTACTTC. Protein sequence: CASSGTGGRETQYF.

At least ten counts were recorded for this clonotype. The chain couples TRBV6-5 to TRBJ1-2; 11 nucleotides match TRBD1. This CDR3 has 15 amino acids. The V gene's germline CDR1 is MNHEY and CDR2 SVGAGI. V shed 2 bases and J 6 bases; nucleotides not matched to a gene: 5. CDR3 residues: CASSYTDRGLDGYTF. The CDR3 region has the DNA TGTGCCAGCAGTTACACGGACAGGGGGCTGGATGGCTACACCTTC.

This clonotype has only a few counts. The V and J genes are TRBV12-3 or TRBV12-4 and TRBJ2-5; maybe TRBD1 (6 bases). The CDR3 runs to 14 residues. Trimming shortened V by 5 bases and J by 4 bases, and 14 bases separated the two germline ends. CDR3 DNA sequence: TGTGCCAGCAGTCAGGGGAGACGCTTAGAGACCCAGTACTTC. Translated: CASSQGRRLETQYF.

As to this clonotype: Relative to the germline gene, one junction end is altered; a read error may explain this. In DNA form, the CDR3 reads TGTGCCAGTAGTATATCGGTAGGCGGCGAAGAGACCAAGTACTTC. Translating gives CASSISVGGEETKYF. This chain connects TRBV19 to TRBJ2-5; D gene uncertain. This CDR3 has 15 amino acids. CDR1 and CDR2 (germline): LNHDA, SQIVND (reference sequence). Using reference TRBV19 and TRBJ2-5 for the parts outside the CDR3, the full variable domain is DGGITQSPKYLFRKEGQNVTLSCEQNLNHDAMYWYRQDPGQGLRLIYYSQIVNDFQKGDIAEGYSVSREKKESFPLTVTSAQKNPTAFYLCASSISVGGEETKYFGPGTRLLVL.

The chain carries TRBV20-1 and TRBJ2-7; no firm D call. V gave up 2 bases and J gave up 3 bases, with 8 bases separating them. This CDR3 contains 12 residues. CDR1 DFQATT and CDR2 SNEGSKA come from the germline V gene (reference sequence). In DNA, the CDR3 is TGCAGTGCTAGAAGAGATTTCTACGAGCAGTACTTC. Its translation is CSARRDFYEQYF.

This clonotype showed up just a few times. The chain carries TRBV18 and TRBJ2-7, with a tentative D call TRBD1 (6 bases). CDR3 length: 13 amino acids. Looked up from germline, CDR1 is KGHSH and CDR2 is LQKENI. Deletions cut 6 bases from V and 5 bases from J, with 14 bases between. In DNA form, the CDR3 reads TGTGCCAGCTCCCCGGGACACGCGGACGAGCAGTACTTC. It is translated as CASSPGHADEQYF.

This clonotype was seen more than once but under ten times. The junction differs from germline at one of its ends, possibly a read error. The genes are TRBV7-7 and TRBJ2-3; D may be TRBD2 (6 bases). Germline V gene sequence: CDR1 SSHAT, CDR2 FNYEAQ (reference sequence). This CDR3 comprises 13 residues. The CDR3 is CASSLGRSDTQYF. The CDR3 region has the DNA TGTGCTAGCAGCTTAGGGAGGTCAGATACGCAGTATTTT.

V is TRBV20-1 and J is TRBJ2-3; TRBD2 aligns across 13 bases. This CDR3 is built from 16 residues. Germline loops: CDR1 DFQATT, CDR2 SNEGSKA (reference sequence). The ends lost 1 base at V and 10 bases at J; junction bases unmatched: 11. The CDR3 reads CSARAGLAGPLLAQYF. CDR3 bases: TGCAGTGCTAGAGCGGGACTAGCGGGACCCCTCTTGGCGCAGTATTTT.